These 29 T cell receptor beta chains share one sample of origin, sequenced in a study of blood T cell repertoires in COVID-19. Generated by immunoSEQ multiplex PCR, the TCRdb table keeps only in-frame clones and is missing some. The table has about 95,000 clones, approximately 80% seen once. Sequenced sample: peripheral blood. Receptors were obtained from a man older than 75 with COVID-19, enrolled during active disease.

This sequence joins TRBV15 and TRBJ2-1, with TRBD2 identical over 12 bases. The trim removed 3 bases at V and 5 bases at J, leaving 14 bases unmatched. Germline CDR1 is LNHNV and CDR2 is YYDKDF (reference sequence). The CDR3 totals 19 residues. Here the CDR3 reads CATSRVSGASGRGHNEQFF. Written as DNA, the CDR3 is TGTGCCACCAGCAGGGTATCCGGGGCTAGCGGGAGGGGGCACAATGAGCAGTTCTTC. Full variable domain (missing parts from reference TRBV15 and TRBJ2-1): DAMVIQNPRYQVTQFGKPVTLSCSQTLNHNVMYWYQQKSSQAPKLLFHYYDKDFNNEADTPDNFQSRRPNTSFCFLDIRSPGLGDTAMYLCATSRVSGASGRGHNEQFFGPGTRLTVL.

This rearrangement joins TRBV24-1 to TRBJ1-3; D unresolved. The CDR3 runs to 14 residues. Germline V gene sequence: CDR1 KGHDR, CDR2 SFDVKD. V lost 10 bases to trimming and J lost 4 bases, with 16 bases between them. As DNA, the CDR3 is TGTGCCACTTATACGAGCCAAATAGGAAACACCATATATTTT. This translates into CATYTSQIGNTIYF.

The chain uses TRBV30 and TRBJ2-7; 8 nucleotides align to TRBD1. CDR1 and CDR2 from the germline V gene are GTSNPN and SVGIG (reference sequence). The CDR3 consists of 15 residues. V lost 7 bases and J lost 1; bases outside the gene matches: 12. CDR3 residues: CASQTTGVRSYEQYF. The CDR3 DNA is TGTGCCTCTCAAACGACAGGGGTTCGATCCTACGAGCAGTACTTC.

The rearrangement links TRBV15 to TRBJ2-3; D is undetermined. The CDR3 spans 14 residues. Deletions cut 8 bases from V and 0 bases from J, with 12 bases between. CDR1 is LNHNV and CDR2 is YYDKDF in the germline V gene (reference sequence). DNA for the CDR3: TGTGCCACCCGAGGTAAAATAAGCACAGATACGCAGTATTTT. Translated, it gives CATRGKISTDTQYF.

V and J are TRBV5-5 and TRBJ2-7; 9 bases map to TRBD2. The length of the CDR3 is 15 residues. CDR1 SGHKS and CDR2 YYEKEE come from the germline V gene (reference sequence). V was clipped by 2 bases and J by 2 bases; unmatched bases: 5. The DNA of the CDR3 is TGTGCCAGCAGCTTTAGCGGGAGAATCACCTACGAGCAGTACTTC. Protein sequence: CASSFSGRITYEQYF.

The chain combines TRBV6-2 or TRBV6-3 with TRBJ2-3; 13 nucleotides line up with TRBD2. CDR3 size: 14 residues. The germline gives CDR1 MNHEY, CDR2 SVGEGT. V was pared by 5 bases and J by 14 bases, with 10 bases of the junction left unmatched. The CDR3 here is CASSLPGLAGRPYF. Here the CDR3 DNA reads TGTGCCAGCAGTCTCCCGGGACTAGCGGGGAGGCCGTATTTT.

This chain joins TRBV11-2 and TRBJ2-5, with 7 bases aligning to TRBD1. After removal of 1 base from V and 2 bases from J, the junction contained 7 bases not matched to a gene. The V gene's germline CDR1 is SGHAT and CDR2 FQNNGV. This CDR3 region has 16 residues. For the CDR3, the DNA is TGTGCCAGCAGCTTAGGTTCCAGGGGGACGCAAGAGACCCAGTACTTC. Protein product: CASSLGSRGTQETQYF. The whole variable domain, remainder taken from reference TRBV11-2 and TRBJ2-5, is EAGVAQSPRYKIIEKRQSVAFWCNPISGHATLYWYQQILGQGPKLLIQFQNNGVVDDSQLPKDRFSAERLKGVDSTLKIQPAKLEDSAVYLCASSLGSRGTQETQYFGPGTRLLVL.

This chain connects TRBV5-1 to TRBJ1-1; 9 bases map to TRBD1. Unmatched junction bases numbered 6, after V lost 5 bases and J lost 4 bases. The CDR3 totals 14 residues. From germline, CDR1 is SGHRS and CDR2 YFSETQ. CDR3 sequence (DNA): TGCGCCAGCAGGGAACAGGGGGCAGGCACTGAAGCTTTCTTT. It translates to CASREQGAGTEAFF.

The rearrangement joins TRBV7-6 to TRBJ1-1, with D possibly TRBD1 on 6 matching bases. Per germline, CDR1 SGHVS and CDR2 FNYEAQ. The CDR3 covers 15 residues. Deletions cut 2 bases from V and 2 bases from J, with 12 bases between. The CDR3 nucleotides read TGTGCCAGCAGCTTATTGGACAGACCAAACACTGAAGCTTTCTTT. Its protein is CASSLLDRPNTEAFF.

The chain joins TRBV19 to TRBJ2-1, with 10 nucleotides matching TRBD2. The V and J ends lost 3 bases and 7 bases, in that order; junction bases with no gene match: 6. The germline gives CDR1 LNHDA, CDR2 SQIVND (reference sequence). The CDR3 totals 15 residues. CDR3 bases: TGTGCCAGTAGTATCGTTAGCGGGAGGAATAATGAGCAGTTCTTC. As protein: CASSIVSGRNNEQFF. Looking up the rest from reference TRBV19 and TRBJ2-1 gives the full variable domain: DGGITQSPKYLFRKEGQNVTLSCEQNLNHDAMYWYRQDPGQGLRLIYYSQIVNDFQKGDIAEGYSVSREKKESFPLTVTSAQKNPTAFYLCASSIVSGRNNEQFFGPGTRLTVL.

This chain links TRBV4-3 with TRBJ2-1, with TRBD2 identical over 13 bases. Per germline, CDR1 LGHNA and CDR2 YSLEER. The CDR3 sequence is 18 residues long. Trimming cost V 1 base and J 0 bases; bases outside gene matches: 3. The CDR3 nucleotides are TGCGCCAGCAGCCAAGGACTAGCGGGGGGTCTCTCCTACAATGAGCAGTTCTTC. Its protein product is CASSQGLAGGLSYNEQFF.

This clone was observed a few times. The rearrangement joins TRBV3-1 (or the pseudogene TRBV3-2) to TRBJ1-2; D gene unclear. The CDR3 runs to 14 residues. CDR1 LGHDT and CDR2 YNNKEL come from the germline V gene (reference sequence). V lost 0 bases and J 5 bases, leaving 10 bases between the germline ends. The CDR3 DNA follows: TGTGCCAGCAGCCAAGATCGGTGGGAGTATGGCTACACCTTC. The encoded protein is CASSQDRWEYGYTF.

The chain is built from TRBV9 and TRBJ1-6; a weak D match, TRBD1 (6 bases). V dropped 1 base and J dropped 3 bases, with 8 bases sitting between them. CDR1 is SGDLS, CDR2 YYNGEE, per germline. This CDR3 contains 15 residues. CDR3 sequence: CASSVRTDYNSPLHF. The CDR3 DNA follows: TGTGCCAGCAGCGTAAGGACAGACTATAATTCACCCCTCCACTTT.

J is TRBJ1-5 and V is TRBV24-1; 9 bases align to TRBD1. The CDR3 loop spans 15 amino acids. CDR1 is KGHDR, CDR2 SFDVKD, per germline. Trimming removed 6 bases from V and 5 bases from J; junction bases left unmatched: 7. The CDR3 DNA follows: TGTGCCACCAGTACAGGGGGCTCAGACGATCAGCCCCAGCATTTT. Amino acids: CATSTGGSDDQPQHF.

The chain recombines TRBV28 with TRBJ2-2, with a weak D call TRBD1 (5 bases). CDR1 is MDHEN, CDR2 SYDVKM, per germline. Trimming removed 3 bases from V and 3 bases from J, with 17 bases in between. The CDR3 covers 17 residues. The CDR3 sequence: CASSFNLPGSDTGELFF. DNA of the CDR3: TGTGCCAGCAGTTTTAACCTCCCAGGGTCGGACACCGGGGAGCTGTTTTTT.

This chain links TRBV30 with TRBJ1-5; 12 bases are shared with TRBD1. J was trimmed by 2 bases and V by 2 bases; bases with no gene match: 10. CDR1 and CDR2 from the germline V gene are GTSNPN and SVGIG (reference sequence). This CDR3 spans 18 amino acids. Written as DNA, the CDR3 is TGTGCCTGGAGTACCACCGGGACAGGGGGCGCCGGCAATCAGCCCCAGCATTTT. Protein sequence: CAWSTTGTGGAGNQPQHF.

The chain carries TRBV19 and TRBJ1-1; 10 bases map to TRBD1. There are 17 residues in the CDR3. V lost 7 bases to trimming and J lost 1 base; unmatched junction nucleotides: 12. Germline-derived CDR1 and CDR2 are LNHDA and SQIVND (reference sequence). CDR3 amino acids: CASTKDRGPGGNTEAFF. Here the CDR3 DNA reads TGTGCCAGTACAAAAGACAGGGGGCCTGGTGGGAACACTGAAGCTTTCTTT.

This rearrangement joins TRBV5-5 to TRBJ1-5; the D gene is possibly TRBD1 (6 bases). The CDR3 sequence is 15 residues long. With 3 bases removed from V and 0 bases from J, the gap between germline ends came to 10 bases. The germline CDR1 and CDR2 sequences are SGHKS and YYEKEE (reference sequence). CDR3 DNA sequence: TGTGCCAGCAGCTACCAGGGGAATAGCAATCAGCCCCAGCATTTT. It encodes CASSYQGNSNQPQHF.

V is TRBV10-1 and J is TRBJ1-6, with TRBD1 matching over 10 bases. The CDR3 totals 15 residues. Germline V CDR1 and CDR2: WNHNN, SYGVQD (reference sequence). V lost 5 bases to trimming and J lost 7 bases; unmatched junction nucleotides: 5. The CDR3 DNA reads as TGCGCCAGCAGTAGGGACAGGGGCCTGAATTCACCCCTCCACTTT. It is translated as CASSRDRGLNSPLHF.

The rearrangement uses TRBV7-3 and TRBJ2-3; no clear D. Trimming took off 6 bases at V and 0 bases at J, with 4 bases between the two ends. This CDR3 region has 12 residues. Per germline, CDR1 SGHTA and CDR2 FQGTGA. The CDR3 loop is CASSSSTDTQYF. CDR3 nucleotides: TGTGCCAGCAGTTCAAGCACAGATACGCAGTATTTT.

This clone appeared a few times. The chain recombines TRBV2 with TRBJ1-1; 7 bases map to TRBD1. The V gene's germline CDR1 is SNHLY and CDR2 FYNNEI. The length of the CDR3 is 16 residues. The J segment lost 2 bases and the V segment lost 4 bases, leaving 10 bases of the junction unmatched. CDR3 in amino acids: CASSGDSGQINTEAFF. DNA of the CDR3: TGTGCCAGCAGTGGGGACTCGGGACAGATTAACACTGAAGCTTTCTTT. Full variable domain (outside the CDR3, taken from reference TRBV2 and TRBJ1-1): EPEVTQTPSHQVTQMGQEVILRCVPISNHLYFYWYRQILGQKVEFLVSFYNNEISEKSEIFDDQFSVERPDGSNFTLKIRSTKLEDSAMYFCASSGDSGQINTEAFFGQGTRLTVV.

This clone was seen a few times. This chain links TRBV21-1 with TRBJ2-7; the DNA was not compared with TRBD2, the D call given in the table. TRBV21-1 is described as a pseudogene. This CDR3 contains 18 residues. The CDR3 loop reads CASSNRGRGSVASYEQYF. CDR3 nucleotide sequence: TGTGCCAGCAGCAACCGGGGGAGGGGGAGTGTGGCGTCCTACGAGCAGTACTTC.

This clone was recorded once. V usage is TRBV18 and J usage is TRBJ1-1; D is uncertain. The CDR3 loop spans 12 amino acids. The germline V gene has CDR1 KGHSH and CDR2 LQKENI. The germline V and J ends were trimmed by 0 bases and 10 bases, with 9 bases remaining between them. The CDR3 sequence is CASSPPTGGAFF. In DNA form, the CDR3 reads TGTGCCAGCTCACCACCAACGGGAGGAGCTTTCTTT.

This rearrangement joins TRBV15 to TRBJ1-1; D may be TRBD1 (6 bases). Trimming took 1 base from V and 0 from J, leaving 15 bases between them. This CDR3 is built from 17 residues. Looked up from germline, CDR1 is LNHNV and CDR2 is YYDKDF (reference sequence). In nucleotides, the CDR3 is TGTGCCACCAGCAGAGTTTCAGGGGTATCCATGAACACTGAAGCTTTCTTT. Translation gives CATSRVSGVSMNTEAFF.

This chain uses TRBV18 with TRBJ1-4; possible D gene TRBD1, 5 bases. CDR1 and CDR2 (germline): KGHSH, LQKENI. The V end lost 2 bases, the J end lost 3 bases, and 7 bases lay between the germline ends. The CDR3 contains 14 residues. DNA of the CDR3: TGTGCCAGCTCACCAAGGGGCTCTAATGAAAAACTGTTTTTT. Protein product: CASSPRGSNEKLFF.

The gene calls are TRBV6-6 and TRBJ2-7; 10 bases are a match to TRBD2. CDR1 is MNHNY, CDR2 SVGAGI, per germline (reference sequence). The CDR3 contains 15 residues. J gave up 2 bases and V 5 bases, and 6 bases lay outside the gene matches. The CDR3 coding sequence is TGTGCCAGCAGTAGGACTAGCGGAGAGACCTACGAGCAGTACTTC. It codes for CASSRTSGETYEQYF.

CDR3 sequence reads: CASSQDHGAGGPYYEQFF. The CDR3 nucleotides read TGCGCCAGCAGCCAAGATCATGGCGCGGGGGGGCCGTATTATGAGCAGTTCTTC. V is TRBV4-3 and J is TRBJ2-1; 9 bases are a match to TRBD2. The V gene end was trimmed by 0 bases and the J gene end by 8 bases; junction bases not matched to a gene: 14. CDR3 length equals 18 residues. Germline CDR1 reads LGHNA; CDR2 reads YSLEER.

This clone occurred once. The chain links TRBV24-1 to TRBJ2-3; TRBD2 aligns across 15 bases. The trim removed 7 bases at V and 4 bases at J, leaving 2 bases unmatched. Germline lookup yields CDR1 KGHDR and CDR2 SFDVKD. The CDR3 extends over 15 amino acids. CDR3 amino acids: CATSGTSGGSDTQYF. CDR3 nucleotide sequence: TGTGCCACCAGCGGGACTAGCGGGGGGTCAGATACGCAGTATTTT.

The chain joins TRBV6-4 to TRBJ2-7; 7 bases line up with TRBD2. The V gene end was trimmed by 4 bases and the J gene end by 5 bases; junction bases not matched to a gene: 5. Germline V CDR1 and CDR2: MRHNA, SNTAGT. The CDR3 sequence is 13 residues long. CDR3 protein: CASSGASGHEQYF. The CDR3 DNA follows: TGTGCCAGCAGTGGGGCTAGCGGCCACGAGCAGTACTTC.